The rows below give T cell receptor beta chains drawn from one sample of a study of T cell changes during pregnancy in multiple sclerosis. Assay: immunoSEQ multiplex PCR; the TCRdb copy retains only in-frame clones and omits some. This repertoire shows approximately 100,000 clones, 90% to 95% found once; its top ten account for less than 2.5%. The sample in question was peripheral blood, obtained in the third trimester of pregnancy. These receptors originate from a female donor with multiple sclerosis, enrolled in a pregnancy study. CDR3s include the opening cysteine and the closing phenylalanine or tryptophan. The D gene is left open where the match is weak. Size is omitted from some rows. Given values are once, few, many or a class for expanded clones.

j_call	v_call	clone_size	d_call	cdr3_aa	cdr3_nt
TRBJ2-1	TRBV5-1	.	TRBD2	CASSLALAGSRQFF	TGCGCCAGCAGCTTGGCCCTAGCGGGCTCTAGGCAGTTCTTC
TRBJ1-4	TRBV30	.	.	CAWSIREKLFF	TGTGCCTGGAGTATTCGGGAAAAACTGTTTTTT
TRBJ1-2	TRBV19	.	.	CASSMGHRDYGYTF	TGTGCCAGTAGTATGGGACATCGGGACTATGGCTACACCTTC
TRBJ2-3	TRBV9	.	.	CASSVDGALGTDTQYF	TGTGCCAGCAGCGTAGATGGAGCCCTCGGCACAGATACGCAGTATTTT
TRBJ2-2	TRBV5-1	.	TRBD2	CASSWTPSGPANTGELFF	TGCGCCAGCAGCTGGACCCCTAGCGGACCCGCGAACACCGGGGAGCTGTTTTTT
TRBJ2-1	TRBV18	.	.	CASSPPRVYEQFF	TGTGCCAGCTCACCACCTCGAGTTTATGAGCAGTTCTTC
TRBJ2-3	TRBV7-9	.	TRBD2	CASSHLAGVTDTQYF	TGTGCCAGCAGCCACCTAGCGGGAGTGACAGATACGCAGTATTTT
TRBJ2-7	TRBV14	.	TRBD1	CASSHIQGSFYEQYF	TGTGCCAGCAGCCATATACAGGGGTCATTCTACGAGCAGTACTTC
TRBJ1-1	TRBV6-1	once	.	CASSESRGLTNTEAFF	TGTGCCAGCAGTGAAAGCAGGGGCCTAACGAACACTGAAGCTTTCTTT
TRBJ1-4	TRBV15	.	TRBD1	CATSRGQGDNEKLFF	TGTGCCACCAGCAGAGGGCAGGGGGATAATGAAAAACTGTTTTTT
TRBJ1-2	TRBV5-6	.	.	CATRRDYGYTF	TGTGCCACCCGGAGGGACTATGGCTACACCTTC
TRBJ2-5	TRBV27	.	.	CASSRLPGVGETQYF	TGTGCCAGCAGTCGCCTCCCGGGGGTAGGGGAGACCCAGTACTTC
TRBJ2-7	TRBV7-6	.	TRBD1	CASSLAPGTGSDEQYF	TGTGCCAGCAGCTTAGCCCCCGGGACAGGGAGCGACGAGCAGTACTTC
TRBJ1-4	TRBV5-4	.	.	CASSQAATNEKLFF	TGTGCCAGCAGCCAGGCCGCAACTAATGAAAAACTGTTTTTT
TRBJ1-2	TRBV27	.	TRBD1	CASSPGQGYGYGYTF	TGTGCCAGCAGCCCGGGACAGGGGTATGGGTATGGCTACACCTTC
TRBJ1-4	TRBV2	.	.	CASRRPMDMMGKLFF	TGTGCCAGCAGACGCCCAATGGACATGATGGGAAAACTGTTTTTT
TRBJ2-6	TRBV4-1	.	.	CARVSGNSGANVLTF	TGCGCCAGGGTGAGCGGCAACTCTGGGGCCAACGTCCTGACTTTC
TRBJ2-2	TRBV30	.	.	CAWIPRRGSPNTGELFF	TGTGCCTGGATTCCTCGAAGGGGGTCTCCTAACACCGGGGAGCTGTTTTTT
TRBJ1-2	TRBV6-5	.	.	CASSYSGGANYGYTF	TGTGCCAGCAGTTACTCAGGAGGGGCTAACTATGGCTACACCTTC
TRBJ2-7	TRBV4-2	medium-sized	TRBD1	CASSHPEGQGANEQYF	TGTGCCAGCAGCCACCCCGAGGGGCAGGGGGCCAACGAGCAGTACTTC
TRBJ2-3	TRBV6-5	.	.	CASSYSTQRTDTQYF	TGTGCCAGCAGTTACTCGACGCAGCGTACAGATACGCAGTATTTT
TRBJ2-3	TRBV7-3	.	TRBD2	CASSSMGLGFSDTQYF	TGTGCCAGCAGCTCGATGGGACTAGGCTTCTCAGATACGCAGTATTTT
TRBJ2-2	TRBV19	.	.	CASSIGPNTGELFF	TGTGCCAGTAGTATAGGGCCTAACACCGGGGAGCTGTTTTTT